What follows are 10 T cell receptor beta chains derived from one specimen sequenced in a study of PD-1 blockade in mismatch repair-deficient tumors (dated 2017 in TCRdb). The library was produced with the immunoSEQ multiplex PCR assay. TCRdb obtained this table from immuneACCESS and retained in-frame rearrangements with V and J assigned. These tables miss some clones; where compared with another copy, unresolved V genes account for less than half of the shortfall, and the remainder is unexplained. The table for this sample lists more than 15,000 clones; roughly four fifths of them were counted only once. 3.4% of the sample is taken by the ten largest. The sample was PBMCs, taken 4 weeks after starting pembrolizumab. The origin of the receptors is an adult with mismatch repair-deficient cancer.

The chain's CDR3 is CAWSVRWGLAGVTGSGNEQFF. In nucleotides, the CDR3 is TGTGCCTGGAGTGTACGTTGGGGACTAGCGGGAGTAACGGGATCTGGCAATGAGCAGTTCTTC. The chain links TRBV30 to TRBJ2-1; TRBD2 matches 14 bases. V trimming: 0 bases; J trimming: 6 bases; junction bases outside the gene matches: 19. Germline V gene sequence: CDR1 GTSNPN, CDR2 SVGIG (reference sequence). The CDR3 runs to 21 residues.

The chain has TRBV29-1 and TRBJ2-7, with TRBD1 matching 9 bases. The germline V gene encodes CDR1 SQVTM and CDR2 ANQGSEA. The V gene end was trimmed by 5 bases and the J gene end by 7 bases; junction bases not matched to a gene: 9. There are 13 residues in the CDR3. The CDR3 region is CSVKSGTGLEQYF. DNA for the CDR3: TGCAGCGTTAAGTCCGGGACAGGGCTGGAGCAGTACTTC.

The V gene is TRBV7-6, the J gene TRBJ2-7; D call uncertain. The V gene lost 4 bases and the J gene lost 4 bases, with 14 bases spanning the gap. In germline, CDR1 is SGHVS, CDR2 FNYEAQ. The CDR3 covers 14 residues. In DNA form, the CDR3 reads TGTGCCAGCAGCTCCGGTCCTTCCTATTACGAGCAGTACTTC. It specifies CASSSGPSYYEQYF. The complete variable domain, with remaining parts taken from reference TRBV7-6 and TRBJ2-7, reads GAGVSQSPRYKVTKRGQDVALRCDPISGHVSLYWYRQALGQGPEFLTYFNYEAQQDKSGLPNDRFSAERPEGSISTLTIQRTEQRDSAMYRCASSSGPSYYEQYFGPGTRLTVT.

This chain joins TRBV4-1 and TRBJ2-7, with 9 positions matching TRBD2. The CDR3 is 13 amino acids. CDR1 MGHRA and CDR2 YSYEKL come from the germline V gene. The V and J ends lost 5 bases and 6 bases, in that order; junction bases with no gene match: 5. The DNA for the CDR3 is TGCGCCAGCAGCGGGACTAGCTGGGGCGAGCAGTACTTC. It codes for CASSGTSWGEQYF.

The chain uses TRBV10-3 and TRBJ2-1; 16 bases are shared with TRBD2. The CDR3 extends over 15 amino acids. V shed 2 bases and J 12 bases; nucleotides not matched to a gene: 4. Germline CDR1 reads ENHRY; CDR2 reads SYGVKD. As DNA, the CDR3 is TGTGCCATCAGTGAGCCTGGGACTAGCGGGAGGGGGCAGTTCTTC. Translated, it gives CAISEPGTSGRGQFF.

V usage is TRBV4-2 and J usage is TRBJ1-2, with 7 bases matching TRBD1. Germline assignment: CDR1 LGHNA and CDR2 YNFKEQ. With V trimmed by 0 bases and J by 0 bases, 7 bases remained unmatched. CDR3 size: 17 residues. CDR3 protein: CASSQEVNRGSNYGYTF. The CDR3 nucleotides read TGTGCCAGCAGCCAAGAGGTTAACAGGGGTTCTAACTATGGCTACACCTTC.

The chain couples TRBV10-3 to TRBJ2-7, with 9 bases fitting TRBD2. CDR1 and CDR2 from the germline V gene are ENHRY and SYGVKD. This CDR3 has 14 residues. With 6 bases clipped from V and 4 bases from J, the junction kept 7 bases outside the gene matches. CDR3 sequence (DNA): TGTGCCATCAGCGGTAGCGGGAGTCGGTACGAGCAGTACTTC. Translating it yields CAISGSGSRYEQYF.

A few counts support this clone. V gene TRBV7-6 combines with J gene TRBJ2-7; 9 nucleotides line up with TRBD2. Germline CDR1 is SGHVS and CDR2 is FNYEAQ. The CDR3 loop spans 15 amino acids. V gave up 3 bases and J gave up 1 base; unmatched junction bases: 4. CDR3 protein: CASSFSSGSSYEQYF. CDR3 nucleotide sequence: TGTGCCAGCAGCTTCAGTAGCGGGAGTTCCTACGAGCAGTACTTC.

Here the CDR3 DNA reads TGTGCCAGCAGTGGGTCGGGGTTAATGAAGTACTTC. It specifies CASSGSGLMKYF. This chain links TRBV2 with TRBJ2-4, with D perhaps TRBD2 (5 bases). From germline, CDR1 is SNHLY and CDR2 FYNNEI. The CDR3 loop spans 12 amino acids. V was clipped by 4 bases and J by 14 bases, with 15 bases between them.

This chain links TRBV28 with TRBJ2-7; 7 nucleotides agree with TRBD1. The V segment lost 2 bases and the J segment 3 bases; nucleotides outside the gene matches: 7. This CDR3 is built from 15 residues. CDR1 and CDR2 (germline): MDHEN, SYDVKM. As DNA, the CDR3 is TGTGCCAGCAGTTTAAGCGACAGGGTCGTCTACGAGCAGTACTTC. It is translated as CASSLSDRVVYEQYF. The entire variable domain, with the rest obtained from reference TRBV28 and TRBJ2-7, is as follows: DVKVTQSSRYLVKRTGEKVFLECVQDMDHENMFWYRQDPGLGLRLIYFSYDVKMKEKGDIPEGYSVSREKKERFSLILESASTNQTSMYLCASSLSDRVVYEQYFGPGTRLTVT.